These 4 T cell receptor beta chains came from one sample sequenced in a study of monozygotic twins with inflammatory bowel disease. TCRdb re-called the 5' RACE reads and shows each CDR3 protein once, DNA omitted. The sample data list 190,000 or so distinct CDR3 sequences. Source material: blood. These receptors originate from a human donor with ulcerative colitis or Crohn's disease, or a healthy co-twin of an affected twin (not recorded which).

The chain links TRBV19 to TRBJ1-1; TCRdb selects TRBD1, and the lack of DNA leaves this call unchecked. The CDR3 is made up of 15 amino acids. CDR1 is LNHDA, CDR2 SQIVND, per germline (reference sequence). The CDR3 reads CASRTQGVRNTEAFF.

CDR3 region: CASSFFRVAGAVNTGELFF. The V and J genes are TRBV11-2 and TRBJ2-2; as DNA is missing, the TRBD2 call by TCRdb cannot be tested. CDR1 is SGHAT and CDR2 is FQNNGV in the germline V gene. The CDR3 runs 19 residues.

The chain is built from TRBV11-2 and TRBJ2-5; checking the TCRdb D call of TRBD2 is not possible without DNA. The CDR3 is 17 amino acids. The germline V gene encodes CDR1 SGHAT and CDR2 FQNNGV. This CDR3 reads CASSSLHGLPRSETQYF. Based on the CDR3 plus reference TRBV11-2 and TRBJ2-5, the full variable domain is EAGVAQSPRYKIIEKRQSVAFWCNPISGHATLYWYQQILGQGPKLLIQFQNNGVVDDSQLPKDRFSAERLKGVDSTLKIQPAKLEDSAVYLCASSSLHGLPRSETQYFGPGTRLLVL.

The chain combines TRBV7-9 with TRBJ1-2; the D gene TCRdb calls, TRBD1, cannot be checked with no DNA. The CDR3 is 14 amino acids. Per the germline V gene, CDR1 is SEHNR and CDR2 is FQNEAQ (reference sequence). The CDR3 loop reads CASSRVDSFYGYTF. The whole variable domain, filled in from reference TRBV7-9 and TRBJ1-2, reads DTGVSQNPRHKITKRGQNVTFRCDPISEHNRLYWYRQTLGQGPEFLTYFQNEAQLEKSRLLSDRFSAERPKGSFSTLEIQRTEQGDSAMYLCASSRVDSFYGYTFGSGTRLTVV.